This T cell receptor (beta chain) was obtained from a study of T cell repertoires in cytomegalovirus infection. The germline V and J ends were trimmed by 3 bases and 3 bases, with 11 bases remaining between them. Germline V gene data show CDR1 as SGHTA and CDR2 as FQGNSA. This CDR3 is built from 14 residues. This clonotype was counted at least ten times. MiXCR was run by TCRdb on the reads, yielding one entry per CDR3 protein. The sample has approximately 150,000 distinct CDR3 sequences; 5.5% to 8% are singletons. The rearrangement joins TRBV7-2 to TRBJ1-1; D might be TRBD1 (6 bases). Sequenced: PBMCs. The TCR originated in a human donor in good health (CMV status not recorded). Some clones in this sample may be carry-over from other donors' samples. CDR3 sequence reads: CASSLRGGYTEAFF. The CDR3 nucleotides read TGTGCCAGCAGCTTGAGGGGGGGGTACACTGAAGCTTTCTTT.